The source of this T cell receptor (beta chain) is a study of cytomegalovirus exposure and HLA in healthy donors. Study results and caveats: Researchers reported in a later analysis that a missense DCLRE1C variant was tied to TCR beta V- and J-gene trimming.

60 Vbeta and 13 Jbeta primers were used in PCR. Clones were read by immunoSEQ multiplex PCR, and TCRdb kept only the in-frame ones, dropping some. The table has roughly 100,000 clones, about three quarters seen once. Germline lookup yields CDR1 SGHAT and CDR2 FQNNGV. The ends were cut back, 0 bases at V and 7 bases at J, with 12 bases in the middle. This CDR3 comprises 14 residues. About this clone itself: The antigen is unknown.

The chain recombines TRBV11-2 with TRBJ1-2; no firm D call. The source of this sequence is a man aged 25-45 years in good health and CMV-seropositive. The sample taken for sequencing was PBMCs. The CDR3 protein is CASSLERSSGGYTF. The CDR3 DNA is TGTGCCAGCAGCTTAGAACGGTCTTCGGGTGGCTACACCTTC.